Listed below are T cell receptor beta chains from one sample, sequenced in a study of shared clonotypes between healthy human individuals. Data came from immunoSEQ multiplex PCR; TCRdb stores just in-frame clones and leaves some out. The sample gives about half a million clones, 70% to 80% of which show up once; roughly 13% is in the top ten. The specimen sequenced was PBMCs. The receptors were gathered from a woman in her thirties or forties in good health. Some clones in this sample may be carry-over from other donors' samples. Each CDR3 is given with its conserved first and last residue. Each record gives: clone size, V gene, J gene, D gene, CDR3 length, CDR3 DNA, CDR3 protein. D genes are given only for firm matches. Clone size is not always given. Where it is, it says once, few, many or a class for expanded clones.

clone_size: NA
v_call: TRBV7-8
j_call: TRBJ2-7
d_call: NA
cdr3_length: 16
cdr3_nt: TGTGCCAGCAGCTTAGAGGGCGGGTTAACCGCCGCCGAGCAGTACTTC
cdr3_aa: CASSLEGGLTAAEQYF

clone_size: NA
v_call: TRBV7-8
j_call: TRBJ2-1
d_call: NA
cdr3_length: 15
cdr3_nt: TGTGCCAGCACTGTGGGGAGTTCTCCCGGGAATGAGCAGTTCTTC
cdr3_aa: CASTVGSSPGNEQFF

clone_size: NA
v_call: TRBV7-8
j_call: TRBJ2-5
d_call: TRBD2
cdr3_length: 17
cdr3_nt: TGTGCCAGCAGCTTAGTGGCGACTAGCGGGAGAGTAGAGACCCAGTACTTC
cdr3_aa: CASSLVATSGRVETQYF

clone_size: NA
v_call: TRBV4-2
j_call: TRBJ1-5
d_call: TRBD1
cdr3_length: 16
cdr3_nt: TGTGCCAGCAGCCCGGACAGGGGGCTTGGCAATCAGCCCCAGCATTTT
cdr3_aa: CASSPDRGLGNQPQHF

clone_size: NA
v_call: TRBV7-9
j_call: TRBJ2-4
d_call: NA
cdr3_length: 16
cdr3_nt: TGTGCCAGCAGTCCCACCCGCAGGGTAGCCAAAAACATTCAGTACTTC
cdr3_aa: CASSPTRRVAKNIQYF

clone_size: NA
v_call: TRBV5-1
j_call: TRBJ1-5
d_call: NA
cdr3_length: 16
cdr3_nt: TGCGCCAGCAGCCGTCACCCACAGGCGAGGAATCAGCCCCAGCATTTT
cdr3_aa: CASSRHPQARNQPQHF

clone_size: once
v_call: TRBV2
j_call: TRBJ1-6
d_call: TRBD1
cdr3_length: 14
cdr3_nt: TGTGCCAGCATTTGGGACAGGGGGAATTCACCCCTCCACTTT
cdr3_aa: CASIWDRGNSPLHF

clone_size: few
v_call: TRBV28
j_call: TRBJ1-1
d_call: TRBD1
cdr3_length: 16
cdr3_nt: TGTGCCAGCAGTCCCGGGACAGGGAGGAGCAACACTGAAGCTTTCTTT
cdr3_aa: CASSPGTGRSNTEAFF

clone_size: NA
v_call: TRBV4-1
j_call: TRBJ2-5
d_call: TRBD1
cdr3_length: 14
cdr3_nt: TGCGCCAGCAGCCGGGGACAGGGGGCTGAGACCCAGTACTTC
cdr3_aa: CASSRGQGAETQYF

clone_size: NA
v_call: TRBV7-2
j_call: TRBJ1-6
d_call: NA
cdr3_length: 14
cdr3_nt: TGTGCCAGCAGCGTGGACGGGTATAATTCACCCCTCCACTTT
cdr3_aa: CASSVDGYNSPLHF

clone_size: few
v_call: TRBV11-2
j_call: TRBJ2-7
d_call: NA
cdr3_length: 14
cdr3_nt: TGTGCCAGCAGCTTATATCCAGACTCCTACGAGCAGTACTTC
cdr3_aa: CASSLYPDSYEQYF

clone_size: NA
v_call: TRBV18
j_call: TRBJ2-1
d_call: TRBD2
cdr3_length: 18
cdr3_nt: TGTGCCAGCTCACCAATAGTAATTAGCGGGAACAGTTACAATGAGCAGTTCTTC
cdr3_aa: CASSPIVISGNSYNEQFF

clone_size: NA
v_call: TRBV7-3
j_call: TRBJ2-1
d_call: TRBD2
cdr3_length: 18
cdr3_nt: TGTGCCAGCAGCTTAATATCTCTAGCGGGAGCATCCGCCGGGGAGCAGTTCTTC
cdr3_aa: CASSLISLAGASAGEQFF

clone_size: NA
v_call: TRBV2
j_call: TRBJ2-5
d_call: NA
cdr3_length: 15
cdr3_nt: TGTGCCAGCAGTGAAGGCCCAGTGGGTATGGAGACCCAGTACTTC
cdr3_aa: CASSEGPVGMETQYF

clone_size: few
v_call: TRBV30
j_call: TRBJ2-1
d_call: TRBD2
cdr3_length: 13
cdr3_nt: TGTGCCTCCGGGACTAGCGGGACGGGGGAGCAGTTCTTC
cdr3_aa: CASGTSGTGEQFF

clone_size: NA
v_call: TRBV7-9
j_call: TRBJ2-2
d_call: TRBD2
cdr3_length: 16
cdr3_nt: TGTGCCAGCAGCTTACTAGCGGGTCTGAACACCGGGGAGCTGTTTTTT
cdr3_aa: CASSLLAGLNTGELFF

clone_size: NA
v_call: TRBV6-6
j_call: TRBJ1-1
d_call: NA
cdr3_length: 16
cdr3_nt: TGTGCCAGCAGTTACCCCTCCGGGGGGCCGAACACTGAAGCTTTCTTT
cdr3_aa: CASSYPSGGPNTEAFF

clone_size: NA
v_call: TRBV30
j_call: TRBJ2-1
d_call: NA
cdr3_length: 14
cdr3_nt: TGTGCCTGGAGTGACGGGAGCTCCTACAATGAGCAGTTCTTC
cdr3_aa: CAWSDGSSYNEQFF

clone_size: NA
v_call: TRBV18
j_call: TRBJ1-1
d_call: TRBD1
cdr3_length: 15
cdr3_nt: TGTGCCAGCTCACCGGCCGGGACAGAGAACACTGAAGCTTTCTTT
cdr3_aa: CASSPAGTENTEAFF

clone_size: NA
v_call: TRBV7-6
j_call: TRBJ2-5
d_call: TRBD1
cdr3_length: 17
cdr3_nt: TGTGCCAGCAGCTTAGTCTTAGGGGGACAGGGAGGAGAGACCCAGTACTTC
cdr3_aa: CASSLVLGGQGGETQYF

clone_size: once
v_call: TRBV27
j_call: TRBJ2-7
d_call: NA
cdr3_length: 13
cdr3_nt: TGTGCCAGCAGTAACACACTCGCCTACGAGCAGTACTTC
cdr3_aa: CASSNTLAYEQYF

clone_size: NA
v_call: TRBV11-2
j_call: TRBJ2-4
d_call: TRBD2
cdr3_length: 14
cdr3_nt: TGTGCCAGCAGCTTAGGACTAGCGGGGAACATTCAGTACTTC
cdr3_aa: CASSLGLAGNIQYF

clone_size: few
v_call: TRBV7-2
j_call: TRBJ2-7
d_call: NA
cdr3_length: 14
cdr3_nt: TGTGCCAGCAGCCCGGACCCCGGCCCGCTAGGGCGGTACTTC
cdr3_aa: CASSPDPGPLGRYF

clone_size: NA
v_call: TRBV6-5
j_call: TRBJ2-2
d_call: TRBD2
cdr3_length: 15
cdr3_nt: TGTGCCAGCCATTGGGGGGGAGAGGGCACCGGGGAGCTGTTTTTT
cdr3_aa: CASHWGGEGTGELFF

clone_size: NA
v_call: TRBV5-1
j_call: TRBJ2-7
d_call: TRBD2
cdr3_length: 15
cdr3_nt: TGCGCCAGCAGCTTGGTCGCGGGAGGGTTCAACGAGCAGTACTTC
cdr3_aa: CASSLVAGGFNEQYF

clone_size: few
v_call: TRBV30
j_call: TRBJ1-1
d_call: NA
cdr3_length: 13
cdr3_nt: TGTGCCTGGAGTAGGGGTGGCGACACTGAAGCTTTCTTT
cdr3_aa: CAWSRGGDTEAFF

clone_size: NA
v_call: TRBV7-6
j_call: TRBJ2-7
d_call: TRBD2
cdr3_length: 16
cdr3_nt: TGTGCCAGCAGCCCCTTCGGGGGGACTAGCTCTCTCGAGCAGTACTTC
cdr3_aa: CASSPFGGTSSLEQYF

clone_size: NA
v_call: TRBV4-1
j_call: TRBJ1-4
d_call: NA
cdr3_length: 16
cdr3_nt: TGCGCCAGCAGCCAAAGGGATGACAGAAACAATGAAAAACTGTTTTTT
cdr3_aa: CASSQRDDRNNEKLFF

clone_size: NA
v_call: TRBV28
j_call: TRBJ1-5
d_call: NA
cdr3_length: 15
cdr3_nt: TGTGCCAGCAAATCCCCGGGGTACTCAAATCAGCCCCAGCATTTT
cdr3_aa: CASKSPGYSNQPQHF

clone_size: NA
v_call: TRBV4-1
j_call: TRBJ2-5
d_call: TRBD1
cdr3_length: 15
cdr3_nt: TGCGCCAGCAGCCGCACCGGGACAGTCCAAGAGACCCAGTACTTC
cdr3_aa: CASSRTGTVQETQYF

clone_size: NA
v_call: TRBV7-8
j_call: TRBJ1-1
d_call: NA
cdr3_length: 13
cdr3_nt: TGTGCCAGCAGCTTAGCCATCAGGGCTGAAGCTTTCTTT
cdr3_aa: CASSLAIRAEAFF

clone_size: NA
v_call: TRBV28
j_call: TRBJ2-3
d_call: NA
cdr3_length: 11
cdr3_nt: TGTGCCAGCAGTTTGACAGATACGCAGTATTTT
cdr3_aa: CASSLTDTQYF

clone_size: NA
v_call: TRBV5-1
j_call: TRBJ2-1
d_call: NA
cdr3_length: 16
cdr3_nt: TGCGCCAGCAGCTTGCAGGGGAGCAGCTCCTACAATGAGCAGTTCTTC
cdr3_aa: CASSLQGSSSYNEQFF

clone_size: NA
v_call: TRBV11-3
j_call: TRBJ2-3
d_call: TRBD1
cdr3_length: 14
cdr3_nt: TGTGCCAGCAGCTGGGACAGGGCGTCAGATACGCAGTATTTT
cdr3_aa: CASSWDRASDTQYF

clone_size: NA
v_call: TRBV5-3
j_call: TRBJ2-1
d_call: TRBD2
cdr3_length: 15
cdr3_nt: TGTGCCAGAAGCTTGATCGGACTAGTGGCGGGTGAGCAGTTCTTC
cdr3_aa: CARSLIGLVAGEQFF

clone_size: NA
v_call: TRBV27
j_call: TRBJ2-2
d_call: TRBD2
cdr3_length: 13
cdr3_nt: TGTGCCAGCAGGACTAGCGGAACCGGGGAGCTGTTTTTT
cdr3_aa: CASRTSGTGELFF

clone_size: NA
v_call: TRBV7-3
j_call: TRBJ2-1
d_call: NA
cdr3_length: 13
cdr3_nt: TGTGCCAGCAGCCCATCTCGGAGCAATGAGCAGTTCTTC
cdr3_aa: CASSPSRSNEQFF

clone_size: NA
v_call: TRBV19
j_call: TRBJ2-4
d_call: NA
cdr3_length: 14
cdr3_nt: TGTGCCAGTAGTCGGGGGGACAGCCAAAACATTCAGTACTTC
cdr3_aa: CASSRGDSQNIQYF

clone_size: NA
v_call: TRBV11-2
j_call: TRBJ2-7
d_call: TRBD2
cdr3_length: 15
cdr3_nt: TGTGCCAGCAGCCCGTGGACTAGCGACCACTACGAGCAGTACTTC
cdr3_aa: CASSPWTSDHYEQYF

clone_size: few
v_call: TRBV14
j_call: TRBJ2-7
d_call: NA
cdr3_length: 12
cdr3_nt: TGTGCCAGCAGCCAAGGGCACTACGAGCAGTACTTC
cdr3_aa: CASSQGHYEQYF

clone_size: NA
v_call: TRBV18
j_call: TRBJ1-5
d_call: NA
cdr3_length: 16
cdr3_nt: TGTGCCAGCTCACCAAGGGCAGGGGATAGGAATCAGCCCCAGCATTTT
cdr3_aa: CASSPRAGDRNQPQHF

clone_size: few
v_call: TRBV5-1
j_call: TRBJ2-7
d_call: NA
cdr3_length: 13
cdr3_nt: TGCGCCAGCAGCTTTTCGAGCTCCTACGAGCAGTACTTC
cdr3_aa: CASSFSSSYEQYF